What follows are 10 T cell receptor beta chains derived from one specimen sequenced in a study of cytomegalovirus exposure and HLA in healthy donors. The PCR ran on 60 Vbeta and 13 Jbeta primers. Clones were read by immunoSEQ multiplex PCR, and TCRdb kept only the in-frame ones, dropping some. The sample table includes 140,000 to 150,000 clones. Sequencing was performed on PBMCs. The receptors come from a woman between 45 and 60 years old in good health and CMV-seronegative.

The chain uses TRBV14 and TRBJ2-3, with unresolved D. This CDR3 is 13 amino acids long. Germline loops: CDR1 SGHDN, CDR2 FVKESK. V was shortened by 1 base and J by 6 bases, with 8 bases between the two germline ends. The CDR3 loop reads CASSQGIVDTQYF. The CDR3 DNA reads TGTGCCAGCAGCCAAGGTATAGTGGATACGCAGTATTTT.

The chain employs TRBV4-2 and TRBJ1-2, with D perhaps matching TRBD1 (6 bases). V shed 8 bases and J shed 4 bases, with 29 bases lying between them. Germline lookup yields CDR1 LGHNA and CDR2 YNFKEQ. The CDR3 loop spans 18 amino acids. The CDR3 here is CASAAPPGHLNSSYGYTF. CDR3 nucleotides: TGTGCCAGCGCCGCCCCTCCGGGACACTTGAACTCGAGCTATGGCTACACCTTC.

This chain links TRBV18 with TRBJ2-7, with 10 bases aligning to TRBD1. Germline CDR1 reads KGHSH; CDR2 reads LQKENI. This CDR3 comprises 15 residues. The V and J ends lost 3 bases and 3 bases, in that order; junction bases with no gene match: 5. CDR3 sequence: CASSPGQGMGYEQYF. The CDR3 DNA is TGTGCCAGCTCACCGGGACAGGGGATGGGCTACGAGCAGTACTTC.

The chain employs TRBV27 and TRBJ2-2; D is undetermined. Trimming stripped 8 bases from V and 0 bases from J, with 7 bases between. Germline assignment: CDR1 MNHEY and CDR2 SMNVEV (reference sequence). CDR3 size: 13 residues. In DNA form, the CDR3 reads TGTGCCAGCGGTATAGCGAACACCGGGGAGCTGTTTTTT. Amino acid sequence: CASGIANTGELFF.

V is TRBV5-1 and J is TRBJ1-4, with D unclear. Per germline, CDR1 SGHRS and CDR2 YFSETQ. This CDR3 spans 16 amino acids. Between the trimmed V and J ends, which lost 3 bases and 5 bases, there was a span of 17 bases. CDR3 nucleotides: TGCGCCAGCAGCTCCCGTCCCCCGGGTTTAAATGAAAAACTGTTTTTT. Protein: CASSSRPPGLNEKLFF.

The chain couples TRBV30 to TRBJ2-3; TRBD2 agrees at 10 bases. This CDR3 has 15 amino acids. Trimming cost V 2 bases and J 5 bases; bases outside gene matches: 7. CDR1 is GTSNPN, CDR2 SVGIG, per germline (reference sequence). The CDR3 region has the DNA TGTGCCTGGAGTACTACTAGCGGGATTGGAGATACGCAGTATTTT. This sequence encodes CAWSTTSGIGDTQYF.

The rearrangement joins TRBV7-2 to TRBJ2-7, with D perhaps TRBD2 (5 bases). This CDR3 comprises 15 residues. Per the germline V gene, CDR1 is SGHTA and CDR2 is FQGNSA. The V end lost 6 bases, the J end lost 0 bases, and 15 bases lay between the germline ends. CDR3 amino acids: CASSRPDLSSYEQYF. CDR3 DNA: TGTGCCAGCAGTCGTCCGGACTTGAGCTCCTACGAGCAGTACTTC.

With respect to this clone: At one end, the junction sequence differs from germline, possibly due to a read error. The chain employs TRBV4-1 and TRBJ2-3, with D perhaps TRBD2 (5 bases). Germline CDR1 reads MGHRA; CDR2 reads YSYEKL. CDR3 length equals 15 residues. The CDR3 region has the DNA TGCGCCAGCAGTCAAGATTGGTATAGCGCAGATACGCAGTATTTT. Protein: CASSQDWYSADTQYF.

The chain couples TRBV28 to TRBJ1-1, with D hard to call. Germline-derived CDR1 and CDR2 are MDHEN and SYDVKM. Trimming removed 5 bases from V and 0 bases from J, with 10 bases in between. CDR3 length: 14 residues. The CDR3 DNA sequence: TGTGCCAGCAGTGGTCGGGAGATGAACACTGAAGCTTTCTTT. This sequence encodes CASSGREMNTEAFF.

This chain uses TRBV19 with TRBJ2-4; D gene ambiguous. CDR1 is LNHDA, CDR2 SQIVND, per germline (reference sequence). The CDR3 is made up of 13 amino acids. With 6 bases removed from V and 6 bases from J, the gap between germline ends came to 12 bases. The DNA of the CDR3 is TGTGCCAGTAGGGAGATACTCGGAAACATTCAGTACTTC. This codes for CASREILGNIQYF.